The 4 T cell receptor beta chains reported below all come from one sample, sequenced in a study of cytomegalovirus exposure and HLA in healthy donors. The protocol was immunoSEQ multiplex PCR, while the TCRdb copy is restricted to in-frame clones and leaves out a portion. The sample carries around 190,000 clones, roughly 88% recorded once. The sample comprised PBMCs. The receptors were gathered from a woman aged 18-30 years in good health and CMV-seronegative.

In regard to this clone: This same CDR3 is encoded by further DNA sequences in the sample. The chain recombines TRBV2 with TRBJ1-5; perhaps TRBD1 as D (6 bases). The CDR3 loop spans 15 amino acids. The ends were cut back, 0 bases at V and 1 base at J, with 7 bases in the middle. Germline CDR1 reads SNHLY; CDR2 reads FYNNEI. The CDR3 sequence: CASSEARGSNQPQHF. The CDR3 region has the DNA TGTGCCAGCAGTGAAGCAAGGGGGAGCAATCAGCCCCAGCATTTT.

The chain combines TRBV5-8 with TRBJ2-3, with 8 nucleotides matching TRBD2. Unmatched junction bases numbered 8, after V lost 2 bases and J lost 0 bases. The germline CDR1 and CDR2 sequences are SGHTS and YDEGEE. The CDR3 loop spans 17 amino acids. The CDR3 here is CASSFRISGASTDTQYF. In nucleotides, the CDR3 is TGTGCCAGCAGCTTCAGGATTAGCGGGGCTAGCACAGATACGCAGTATTTT.

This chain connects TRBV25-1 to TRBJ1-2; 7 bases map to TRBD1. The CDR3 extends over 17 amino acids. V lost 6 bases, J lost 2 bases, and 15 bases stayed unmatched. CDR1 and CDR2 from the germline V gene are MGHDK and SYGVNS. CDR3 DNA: TGTGCCAGCAGCCCGACGAGGGGGCGCGAAGGGAACTATGGCTACACCTTC. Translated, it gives CASSPTRGREGNYGYTF.

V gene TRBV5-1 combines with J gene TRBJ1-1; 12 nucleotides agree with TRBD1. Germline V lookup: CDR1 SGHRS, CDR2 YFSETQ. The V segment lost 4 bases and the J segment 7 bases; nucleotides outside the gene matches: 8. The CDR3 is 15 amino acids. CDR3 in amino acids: CASSNRDRGHNEAFF. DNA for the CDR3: TGCGCCAGCAGCAACCGGGACAGGGGGCATAATGAAGCTTTCTTT.